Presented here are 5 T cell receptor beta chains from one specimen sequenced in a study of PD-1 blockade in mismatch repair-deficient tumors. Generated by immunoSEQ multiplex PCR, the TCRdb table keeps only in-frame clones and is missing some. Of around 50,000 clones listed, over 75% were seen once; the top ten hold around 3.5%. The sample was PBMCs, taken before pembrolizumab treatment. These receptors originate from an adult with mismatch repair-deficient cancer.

CDR3 protein: CASSSGVTGELFF. DNA of the CDR3: TGTGCCAGCAGCTCTGGAGTTACCGGGGAGCTGTTTTTT. V gene TRBV7-2 combines with J gene TRBJ2-2; D uncertain. This CDR3 has 13 amino acids. V gave up 4 bases and J gave up 5 bases, with 8 bases separating them. Germline lookup yields CDR1 SGHTA and CDR2 FQGNSA.

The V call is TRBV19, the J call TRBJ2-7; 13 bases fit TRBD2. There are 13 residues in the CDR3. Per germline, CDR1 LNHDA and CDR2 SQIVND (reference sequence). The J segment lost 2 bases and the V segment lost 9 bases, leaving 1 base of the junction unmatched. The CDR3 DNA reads TGTGCCAGCGGACTAGCGGGAGCCTACGAGCAGTACTTC. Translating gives CASGLAGAYEQYF.

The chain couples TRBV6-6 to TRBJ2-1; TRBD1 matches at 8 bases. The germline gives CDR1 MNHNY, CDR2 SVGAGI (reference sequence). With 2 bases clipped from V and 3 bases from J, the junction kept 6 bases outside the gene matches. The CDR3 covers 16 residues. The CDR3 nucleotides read TGTGCCAGCAGTTACCTATCGGGACAGGTCTACAATGAGCAGTTCTTC. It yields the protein CASSYLSGQVYNEQFF.

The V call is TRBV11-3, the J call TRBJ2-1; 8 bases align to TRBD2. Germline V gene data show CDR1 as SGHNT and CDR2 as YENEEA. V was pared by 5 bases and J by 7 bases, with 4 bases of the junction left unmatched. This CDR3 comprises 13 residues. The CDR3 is CASSLLAGNEQFF. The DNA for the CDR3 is TGTGCCAGCAGCCTTTTAGCGGGGAATGAGCAGTTCTTC.

CDR3 protein: CASTPDGLSTDTQYF. For the CDR3, the DNA is TGTGCCAGCACGCCGGACGGCCTGAGCACAGATACGCAGTATTTT. The rearrangement joins TRBV19 to TRBJ2-3; D call uncertain. Germline-derived CDR1 and CDR2 are LNHDA and SQIVND (reference sequence). The CDR3 is made up of 15 amino acids. V lost 9 bases, J lost 0 bases, and 16 bases lay in between.